The TCR beta chain under discussion was sequenced for a study of vaccination and CD4 T cells after COVID-19 (dated by TCRdb to 2021 to 2024). With regard to the full study: Every convalescent patient had a positive nasal swab PCR test for SARS-CoV-2, with mild disease in nine patients and severe disease in one. In the convalescent cohort there were six males and four females, among whom were two Hispanic individuals, seven Caucasians, two Asians and one multiracial person. Two doses of either the Pfizer-BioNTech BNT162b2 vaccine (n=8) or the Moderna mRNA-1273 vaccine (n=2) were administered to participants. Post-COVID blood samples from convalescent patients were collected a median of roughly 100 days after diagnosis, with a range of roughly 35 to 170 days. Post-vaccine blood samples were taken a median of 72 days after the second vaccine dose, with a range of 14 to 241 days. Overlapping spike peptide pools from SARS-CoV-2 and from the common cold coronaviruses HCoV-NL63, HCoV-OC43 and HCoV-229E were used as culture stimuli. As controls, cultures received a CEFX viral epitope pool (the positive control), an HIV-1 Nef peptide pool (the negative control), or no peptide at all. The spike-specific CD4+ TCR repertoire was compared before and after mRNA vaccination in fewer than eleven COVID-19 convalescent patients and several infection-naive healthy vaccine recipients. General conclusions and limits of the study: The number of convalescent patients in the study was relatively small, and the study did not examine early timepoints following natural infection. Nearly all vaccine-specific clones in convalescent patients (304 of 307) were mono-reactive for SARS-CoV-2 spike rather than cross-reactive with common cold coronaviruses. The median number of SARS-CoV-2-reactive clonotypes rose from about 19 after infection to some 40 after vaccination, but the change was not significant. In convalescent patients, a median approximately 83% of post-vaccine SARS-CoV-2-reactive clones were detected only after vaccination, suggesting vaccine-specific priming.

The treatment or condition label corresponds to: roughly 11-day PBMC culture with coronavirus spike peptide pools or control peptides (ViraFEST assay). The ViraFEST assay was used in the study, in which antigen-specific T cells were expanded with peptide pools and expanded clonotypes were subsequently identified by TCR sequencing. Positive SARS-CoV-2 PCR tests in the convalescent patients dated from March to December 2020, before Alpha, Beta and Delta variants emerged in the United States. Each well held around 2 million PBMCs cultured in IMDM containing roughly 5% human AB serum and approximately 9.8 IU/ml IL-2, with around 9.7 ug/ml peptide pools added. Half of the culture medium was replaced with fresh IL-2-containing medium on days 3 and 7. Once the cells had been in culture for about 10 days, the EasySep CD4+ T cell isolation kit was used to isolate CD4+ T cells by negative selection. Ficoll-Paque Plus gradient centrifugation was used to isolate PBMCs from whole blood, and the isolated PBMCs were then either used fresh or cryopreserved at -140C. Each culture condition was generally run in triplicate wells.

Library preparation used PCR. TCR sequencing of DNA from cultured CD4+ T cells used the Oncomine TCR Beta short-read assay at the Johns Hopkins FTIC core. Genomic DNA was extracted from the cultured CD4+ T cells with the QIAamp micro DNA kit. The Oncomine TCR Beta libraries from cultured CD4+ T cells were pooled using unique dual indexes and then sequenced on an Illumina iSeq 100. In the authors' own workflow: Non-productive sequences were filtered out, and CDR3s that did not start with C, did not end with F or W, or were shorter than 7 amino acids were discarded. Antigen-specific clonotypes were identified using the MANAFEST web application through comparison of peptide-stimulated wells with reference and other culture wells. Positive clones required FDR below 0.05, an odds ratio above 5, and productive frequency above 0.1% in at least two of three replicate wells. A clonotype was classed as cross-reactive if the clonotype showed significant expansion both in SARS-CoV-2 spike wells and in at least one common cold coronavirus spike condition. Similarity between CDR3 sequences was evaluated in R version 3.6.1 using Levenshtein distances (stringdist) and unrooted phylogenetic trees (ape). TCRdb cleaned the public reads at Q25 with fastp, built clones with MiXCR and kept in-frame beta chains. Rows with one shared CDR3 protein collapse into an entry with the most common genes and DNA. These V and J calls rely on TCRdb rather than the paper's analysis. The sample table shows about 15,000 distinct CDR3 sequences, and about 61% are seen once. Around 10% of the sample comes from the top ten.

Including the terminal cysteine and phenylalanine, the CDR3 comprises 13 residues. Left in the record is the CDR3 DNA by itself, 39 bases read in frame from the first base. The germline V gene encodes CDR1 DFQATT and CDR2 SNEGSKA (reference sequence). With regard to this clonotype: Its target antigen remains unknown. At one boundary the junction diverges from the germline segment, which might be a read error.

The chain employs TRBV20-1 and TRBJ2-5; no confident D gene assignment can be made. Input material: CD4+ T cells from blood, cultured in vitro. This TCR came from a human donor who had recovered from COVID-19. The CDR3 protein sequence reads: CSGRPPAGETQYF. The DNA is TGCAGTGGTAGACCCCCGGCCGGAGAGACCCAGTACTTC.